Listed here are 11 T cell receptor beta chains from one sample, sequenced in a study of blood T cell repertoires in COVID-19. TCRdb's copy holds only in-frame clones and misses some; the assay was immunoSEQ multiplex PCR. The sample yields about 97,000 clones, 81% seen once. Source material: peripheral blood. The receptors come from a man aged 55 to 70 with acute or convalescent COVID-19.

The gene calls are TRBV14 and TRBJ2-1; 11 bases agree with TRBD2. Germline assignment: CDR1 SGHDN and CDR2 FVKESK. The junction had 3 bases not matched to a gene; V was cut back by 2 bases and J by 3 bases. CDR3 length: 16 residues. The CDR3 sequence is CASSQLAGGFYNEQFF. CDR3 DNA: TGTGCCAGCAGCCAACTAGCGGGGGGATTCTACAATGAGCAGTTCTTC.

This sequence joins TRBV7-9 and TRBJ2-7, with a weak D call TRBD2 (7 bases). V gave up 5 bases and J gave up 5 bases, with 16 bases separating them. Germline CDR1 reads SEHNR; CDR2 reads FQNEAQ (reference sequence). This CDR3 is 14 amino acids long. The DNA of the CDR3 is TGTGCCAGCAGCGAGGCCGGGGGGCCCCACGAGCAGTACTTC. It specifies CASSEAGGPHEQYF.

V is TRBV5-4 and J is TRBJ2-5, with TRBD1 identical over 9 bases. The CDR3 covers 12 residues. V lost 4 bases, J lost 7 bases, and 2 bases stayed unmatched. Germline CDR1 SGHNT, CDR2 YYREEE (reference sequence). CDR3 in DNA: TGTGCCAGCAGCCCGACAGGGGGGACCCAGTACTTC. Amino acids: CASSPTGGTQYF.

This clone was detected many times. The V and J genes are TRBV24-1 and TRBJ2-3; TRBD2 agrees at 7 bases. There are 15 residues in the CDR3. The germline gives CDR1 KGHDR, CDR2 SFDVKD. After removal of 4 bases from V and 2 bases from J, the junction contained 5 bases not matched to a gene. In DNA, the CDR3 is TGTGCCACCAGTGACCCGCGGGAGATCACAGATACGCAGTATTTT. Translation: CATSDPREITDTQYF.

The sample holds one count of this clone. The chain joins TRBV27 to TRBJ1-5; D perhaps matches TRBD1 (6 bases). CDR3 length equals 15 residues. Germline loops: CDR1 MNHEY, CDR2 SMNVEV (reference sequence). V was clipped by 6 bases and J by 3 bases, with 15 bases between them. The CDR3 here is CASSPSTGPNQPQHF. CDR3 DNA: TGTGCCAGCAGCCCGTCGACAGGTCCCAATCAGCCCCAGCATTTT.

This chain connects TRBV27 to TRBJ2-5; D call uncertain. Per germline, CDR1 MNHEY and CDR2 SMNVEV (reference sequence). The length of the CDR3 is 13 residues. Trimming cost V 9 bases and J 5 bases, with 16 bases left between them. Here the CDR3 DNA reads TGTGCCAGGATACCGAGTGATCGGGAGACCCAGTACTTC. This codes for CARIPSDRETQYF.

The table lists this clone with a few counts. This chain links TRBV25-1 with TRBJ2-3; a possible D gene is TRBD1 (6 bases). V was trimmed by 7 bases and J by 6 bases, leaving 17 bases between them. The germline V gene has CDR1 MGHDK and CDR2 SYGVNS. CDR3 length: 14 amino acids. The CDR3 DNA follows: TGTGCCAGCAAACAGGGCCTTGCTAGGGATACGCAGTATTTT. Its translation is CASKQGLARDTQYF.

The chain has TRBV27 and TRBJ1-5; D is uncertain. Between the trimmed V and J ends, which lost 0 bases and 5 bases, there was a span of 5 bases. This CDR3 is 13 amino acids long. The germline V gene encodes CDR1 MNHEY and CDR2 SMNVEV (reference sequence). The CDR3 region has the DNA TGTGCCAGCAGTTTATCCTCTTATCAGCCCCAGCATTTT. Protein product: CASSLSSYQPQHF.

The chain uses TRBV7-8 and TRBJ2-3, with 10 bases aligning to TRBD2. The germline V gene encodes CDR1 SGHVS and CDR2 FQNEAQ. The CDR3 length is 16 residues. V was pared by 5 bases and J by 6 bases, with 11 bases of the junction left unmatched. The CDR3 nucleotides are TGTGCCAGCAGCCCCTACGCCCAGCGGGAGGGGGATACGCAGTATTTT. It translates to CASSPYAQREGDTQYF.

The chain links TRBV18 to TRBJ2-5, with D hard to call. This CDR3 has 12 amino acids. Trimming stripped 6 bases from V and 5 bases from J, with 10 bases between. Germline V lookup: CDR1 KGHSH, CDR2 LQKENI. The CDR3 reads CASSPRSETQYF. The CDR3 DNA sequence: TGTGCCAGCTCCCCAAGGAGTGAGACCCAGTACTTC. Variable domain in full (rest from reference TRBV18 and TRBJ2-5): NAGVMQNPRHLVRRRGQEARLRCSPMKGHSHVYWYRQLPEEGLKFMVYLQKENIIDESGMPKERFSAEFPKEGPSILRIQQVVRGDSAAYFCASSPRSETQYFGPGTRLLVL.

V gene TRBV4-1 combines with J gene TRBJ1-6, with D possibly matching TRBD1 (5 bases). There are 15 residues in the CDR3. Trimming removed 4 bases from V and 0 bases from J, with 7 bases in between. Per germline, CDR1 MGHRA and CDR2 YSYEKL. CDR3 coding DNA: TGCGCCAGCAGCCGACAGAGCTCCTATAATTCACCCCTCCACTTT. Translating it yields CASSRQSSYNSPLHF.